This T cell receptor beta chain was sequenced for a study of Graves' ophthalmopathy and Graves' hyperthyroidism. This clonotype has ten or more counts. The PBMCs used were ones drawn from 9.5 to 10 ml of fresh peripheral blood. V trimming: 3 bases; J trimming: 4 bases; junction bases outside the gene matches: 2. The CDR3 length is 14 residues. Germline V lookup: CDR1 SGDLS, CDR2 YYNGEE. Amplified material comprised TCR beta CDR3 regions derived from RNA transcripts. The authors performed first-round RT-PCR with HTBI primers and then a second-round multiplex PCR. TCRdb reanalysed the multiplex PCR reads using MiXCR and keeps one entry per CDR3 protein. This sample has 500,000 to 800,000 distinct CDR3 sequences; approximately 39% occur once, and the top ten carry 3% to 4%.

The sample comprised peripheral blood. The TCR comes from an adult man with Graves' ophthalmopathy. The rearrangement uses TRBV9 and TRBJ2-5; 11 nucleotides align to TRBD2. CDR3 amino acids: CASSALAGGETQYF. Here the CDR3 DNA reads TGTGCCAGCAGCGCTCTAGCGGGGGGAGAGACCCAGTACTTC.